The TCR beta chain under discussion was sequenced for a study of prognosis after radiotherapy for stage I lung cancer. Study overall: More than twelve of the patients presented with newly diagnosed primary stage I lung tumors; a few had oligometastatic NSCLC following surgical resection of the primary tumor. Distant metastases showed up in four patients after radiotherapy, at a median of 7 months, while fewer than 17 showed no significant progression.

A draw of around 6 milliliters of peripheral blood took place at each of two time points. This clonotype was found many times. The antigen is not known. V lost 6 bases, J lost 3 bases, and 11 bases lay in between. This CDR3 has 13 amino acids. From germline, CDR1 is SGHVS and CDR2 FQNEAQ. Findings and caveats of the study: Shannon entropy (measured after stereotactic body radiation therapy) was lower in patients who went on to develop distant metastases.

Genomic DNA served as the source from which two-round multiplex PCR generated TCR beta CDR3 amplicons. First-round PCR used primers specific to each TRBV and TRBJ gene. TCRdb fed the multiplex PCR reads into MiXCR, producing one record per CDR3 protein. The sample carries about 36,000 distinct CDR3 sequences, around 34% recorded once. The sequencing here drew on PBMCs, taken before or after stereotactic body radiation therapy (not recorded which). This clonotype was sampled from a donor older than 45 with non-small cell lung cancer. The gene calls are TRBV7-8 and TRBJ1-2; D is unclear. CDR3 DNA: TGTGCCAGCAGTTTCGACACGGACTATGGCTACACCTTC. Protein sequence: CASSFDTDYGYTF.